The clone carrying this TCR beta chain was detected only once. This specimen comes from a study of T cell changes during pregnancy in multiple sclerosis. This table comes from immunoSEQ multiplex PCR, and its TCRdb copy is limited to in-frame clones, with some not included. The table lists about 100,000 clones, about 90% of them singletons. V was cut by 7 bases and J by 6 bases, with 15 bases left in between. The V gene's germline CDR1 is MNHNS and CDR2 SASEGT. This CDR3 is 13 amino acids long. The genes are TRBV6-1 and TRBJ1-1, with TRBD1 as a possible D gene (5 bases). This sequence originates from a female donor with multiple sclerosis, enrolled in a pregnancy study. The sample in question was peripheral blood, obtained after pregnancy. The CDR3 DNA reads TGTGCCAGCAAAATACAGGCAGCCTCTGAAGCTTTCTTT. Protein product: CASKIQAASEAFF.